These 6 T cell receptor beta chains were all obtained from the same sample, sequenced in a study of beta chain features in type 1 diabetes. Reverse transcription of all isolated RNA meant that expressed TCRB transcripts were sequenced. Assay used: immunoSEQ multiplex PCR; TCRdb lists only in-frame clones, some missing. The profile shows some 250,000 clones, less than 35% of them singletons. Sequencing was done on a sample of central memory CD4+ T cells from blood. These receptor sequences come from a man aged 25 to 45 in good health.

V usage is TRBV29-1 and J usage is TRBJ2-7, with TRBD1 matching 9 bases. The V segment lost 5 bases and the J segment 5 bases; nucleotides outside the gene matches: 4. The germline V gene has CDR1 SQVTM and CDR2 ANQGSEA. The CDR3 is made up of 12 amino acids. The CDR3 reads CSVRQGVNEQYF. In nucleotides, the CDR3 is TGCAGCGTTAGACAGGGGGTGAACGAGCAGTACTTC.

This clone was picked up a small number of times. CDR3 coding DNA: TGTGCCAGCAGCCCAGGGACTATGCAAGAGACCCAGTACTTC. This gives the protein CASSPGTMQETQYF. This chain uses TRBV7-9 with TRBJ2-5, with 7 bases matching TRBD2. With V trimmed by 5 bases and J by 2 bases, 5 bases remained unmatched. The germline V gene has CDR1 SEHNR and CDR2 FQNEAQ (reference sequence). The CDR3 runs to 14 residues.

A few counts support this clone. The rearrangement links TRBV6-5 to TRBJ2-3, with TRBD2 as a possible D gene (5 bases). The CDR3 length is 14 residues. Looked up from germline, CDR1 is MNHEY and CDR2 is SVGAGI. Deletions cut 6 bases from V and 2 bases from J, with 12 bases between. The CDR3 DNA follows: TGTGCCAGCAGCTCGGGATTTACCACAGATACGCAGTATTTT. Amino acid sequence: CASSSGFTTDTQYF.

This clone was found many times. This sequence joins TRBV30 and TRBJ2-1; D is unclear. The CDR3 runs to 10 residues. CDR1 and CDR2 (germline): GTSNPN, SVGIG (reference sequence). V was cut by 8 bases and J by 9 bases, with 11 bases left in between. Here the CDR3 reads CAIEGREQFF. Here the CDR3 DNA reads TGTGCCATAGAAGGGCGTGAGCAGTTCTTC.

The rearrangement uses TRBV9 and TRBJ1-6; D not certain. The CDR3 runs to 15 residues. Germline V gene data show CDR1 as SGDLS and CDR2 as YYNGEE. V gave up 0 bases and J gave up 6 bases, with 10 bases separating them. CDR3 DNA sequence: TGTGCCAGCAGCGTAGGAAAGTCGGGTAATTCACCCCTCCACTTT. Its translation: CASSVGKSGNSPLHF.

V usage is TRBV5-1 and J usage is TRBJ2-6; D may be TRBD1 (6 bases). The V and J ends lost 2 bases and 1 base respectively, with 7 bases between them. The CDR3 totals 15 residues. In germline, CDR1 is SGHRS, CDR2 YFSETQ. CDR3: CASSFGQSGANVLTF. Here the CDR3 DNA reads TGCGCCAGCAGCTTCGGACAGTCTGGGGCCAACGTCCTGACTTTC.